The 9 T cell receptor beta chains in this list originate from one sample, sequenced in a study of T cells in Graves' hyperthyroidism and ophthalmopathy. Authors of the study amplified TCR beta CDR3 regions from RNA transcripts. Using the HTBI primer set, a first-round RT-PCR was run on the TCR CDR3. Each CDR3 protein is one row after TCRdb ran MiXCR on the multiplex PCR reads. This table has a few hundred thousand distinct CDR3 sequences, 14% to 15% appearing once. The sample consisted of blood. The receptors were sampled from a woman aged 25 to 39 with Graves' hyperthyroidism.

At least ten counts were recorded for this clonotype. The chain joins TRBV28 to TRBJ2-7; tentative D call: TRBD2 (6 bases). With 1 base removed from V and 1 base from J, the gap between germline ends came to 11 bases. The germline gives CDR1 MDHEN, CDR2 SYDVKM. The CDR3 runs to 15 residues. The CDR3 DNA sequence: TGTGCCAGCAGTTTATTCTCCGGGACTTCCTACGAGCAGTACTTC. This translates into CASSLFSGTSYEQYF.

This clonotype occurred a few times. The gene calls are TRBV27 and TRBJ2-1, with 7 bases identical to TRBD2. CDR1 is MNHEY and CDR2 is SMNVEV in the germline V gene (reference sequence). The CDR3 covers 14 residues. Trimming at V came to 6 bases and at J to 6 bases, leaving 8 bases not matched to a gene. The CDR3 coding sequence is TGTGCCAGCAGCACACGACTAGCCCCCAATGAGCAGTTCTTC. Its protein product is CASSTRLAPNEQFF.

The table lists this clonotype with many counts. The genes are TRBV3-1 and TRBJ2-1, with no clear D. The CDR3 totals 12 residues. Looked up from germline, CDR1 is LGHDT and CDR2 is YNNKEL (reference sequence). V lost 0 bases to trimming and J lost 9 bases, with 6 bases between them. In DNA, the CDR3 is TGTGCCAGCAGCCAAGATCTGCGTGAGCAGTTCTTC. It encodes CASSQDLREQFF.

The sample holds a few counts of this clonotype. J is TRBJ2-1 and V is TRBV24-1, with TRBD2 identical over 8 bases. This CDR3 has 14 amino acids. V dropped 4 bases and J dropped 3; count of bases not matched to a gene: 1. The germline V gene encodes CDR1 KGHDR and CDR2 SFDVKD. The CDR3 region is CATSESGSYNEQFF. CDR3 coding DNA: TGTGCCACCAGTGAAAGCGGGAGCTACAATGAGCAGTTCTTC.

The V and J genes are TRBV29-1 and TRBJ2-3; D is unresolved. This CDR3 region has 14 residues. The germline CDR1 and CDR2 sequences are SQVTM and ANQGSEA. Deletions cut 6 bases from V and 1 base from J, with 14 bases between. CDR3 DNA sequence: TGCAGCGTAGAACTAACCATGGGCACAGATACGCAGTATTTT. Its protein is CSVELTMGTDTQYF.

This clonotype has only one observation. The chain couples TRBV24-1 to TRBJ2-2, with D perhaps being TRBD1 or TRBD2 (5 bases each). The CDR3 extends over 18 amino acids. Germline V CDR1 and CDR2: KGHDR, SFDVKD. The ends were cut back, 5 bases at V and 8 bases at J, with 26 bases in the middle. The CDR3 region is CATSGPFGAPSTGGELFF. In DNA, the CDR3 is TGTGCCACCAGTGGCCCGTTCGGGGCCCCCTCAACGGGAGGGGAGCTGTTTTTT.

In this sample, this clonotype turned up many times. The chain employs TRBV11-2 and TRBJ2-7; possibly TRBD2 for D (5 bases). Germline V gene sequence: CDR1 SGHAT, CDR2 FQNNGV. Trimming cost V 5 bases and J 2 bases, with 13 bases left between them. The CDR3 has 14 residues. The CDR3 bases are TGTGCCAGCAGCGGTCTGGGAGCGGCCTACGAGCAGTACTTC. Protein: CASSGLGAAYEQYF.

The V call is TRBV9, the J call TRBJ2-1; D is perhaps TRBD1 (6 bases). CDR3 size: 14 residues. V lost 0 bases to trimming and J lost 7 bases, with 11 bases between them. Germline lookup yields CDR1 SGDLS and CDR2 YYNGEE. The CDR3 nucleotides are TGTGCCAGCAGCGTAGGTGCAGGGGAGAATGAGCAGTTCTTC. This sequence encodes CASSVGAGENEQFF. Variable domain in full (rest from reference TRBV9 and TRBJ2-1): DSGVTQTPKHLITATGQRVTLRCSPRSGDLSVYWYQQSLDQGLQFLIQYYNGEERAKGNILERFSAQQFPDLHSELNLSSLELGDSALYFCASSVGAGENEQFFGPGTRLTVL.

The chain employs TRBV9 and TRBJ2-7; the D gene is possibly TRBD1 (5 bases). CDR3 length: 13 residues. Germline values: CDR1 SGDLS, CDR2 YYNGEE. V was shortened by 4 bases and J by 6 bases, with 14 bases between the two germline ends. The CDR3 spells CASSIDSQSEQYF. The CDR3 region has the DNA TGTGCCAGCAGCATCGACAGCCAAAGCGAGCAGTACTTC.